What follows is one TCR beta chain and its context. Its antigen remains unidentified. This sample was taken from a study of CD4 T cells in relation to SARS-CoV-2 and coronaviruses. The unexposed donors gave CD4+ T cells in about 2010-2019, prior to COVID-19. CD4+ T cells were isolated from the cells after more than 8 days of culture. This table comes from immunoSEQ multiplex PCR, and its TCRdb copy is limited to in-frame clones, with some not included. The sample lists more than 20,000 clones, about three fifths occurring once. The sequence was obtained from a human donor in good health. Sequencing input: CD4+ T cells from PBMCs, cultured in vitro.

CDR3 protein: CASSIGSGANVLTF. Written as DNA, the CDR3 is TGTGCCAGCAGTATCGGCTCTGGGGCCAACGTCCTGACTTTC. The chain links TRBV27 to TRBJ2-6; D is unclear. Per germline, CDR1 MNHEY and CDR2 SMNVEV (reference sequence). V lost 5 bases and J lost 0, with 5 bases in between. CDR3 size: 14 residues.